One and the same sample provided the 21 T cell receptor beta chains below, sequenced in a study of blood T cell repertoires in COVID-19. Profiling relied on immunoSEQ multiplex PCR, and the TCRdb table lists in-frame clones only, not all of them. The table records about 270,000 clones, 85% to 90% of them present only once. Sequencing input: PBMCs or T cells enriched from blood (not recorded which). All receptors derive from a woman aged 18 to 35 who had recovered from COVID-19.

This clone was detected once. V and J are TRBV28 and TRBJ1-2, with TRBD1 matching 9 bases. V was clipped by 10 bases and J by 4 bases; unmatched bases: 13. CDR3 length: 15 residues. Germline values: CDR1 MDHEN, CDR2 SYDVKM. The CDR3 DNA reads as TGTGCCATCCCTCGTAGGGGACAGGGACCCTATGGCTACACCTTC. Protein sequence: CAIPRRGQGPYGYTF.

The CDR3 nucleotides read TGTGCCATCAGTGATACAACAGGGGGCACTGAAGCTTTCTTT. This encodes CAISDTTGGTEAFF. The chain recombines TRBV10-3 with TRBJ1-1; TRBD1 matches at 8 bases. Germline V gene data show CDR1 as ENHRY and CDR2 as SYGVKD. The CDR3 totals 14 residues. J was trimmed by 4 bases and V by 3 bases; bases with no gene match: 4.

The rearrangement uses TRBV6-5 and TRBJ1-6, with D possibly matching TRBD1 (6 bases). Germline V CDR1 and CDR2: MNHEY, SVGAGI. This CDR3 spans 12 amino acids. The V end lost 6 bases, the J end lost 14 bases, and 14 bases lay between the germline ends. The DNA for the CDR3 is TGTGCCAGCAGCGCGACAGGACTTACCCTCCACTTT. Amino acids: CASSATGLTLHF.

This clone has a handful of counts. This chain links TRBV30 with TRBJ2-7; possible D gene TRBD1, 5 bases. Per germline, CDR1 GTSNPN and CDR2 SVGIG (reference sequence). The CDR3 contains 12 residues. V was shortened by 6 bases and J by 2 bases, with 11 bases between the two germline ends. This chain's CDR3 is CACDSNPYEQYF. CDR3 in DNA: TGTGCCTGTGACAGTAACCCCTACGAGCAGTACTTC.

The V gene is TRBV29-1, the J gene TRBJ2-7; D gene unclear. The V gene lost 1 base and the J gene lost 3 bases, with 4 bases spanning the gap. Germline-derived CDR1 and CDR2 are SQVTM and ANQGSEA. The CDR3 spans 11 residues. The CDR3 protein is CSVEGDYEQYF. Here the CDR3 DNA reads TGCAGCGTTGAAGGAGACTACGAGCAGTACTTC.

This rearrangement joins TRBV7-9 to TRBJ1-1; perhaps TRBD1 as D (5 bases). The CDR3 loop spans 15 amino acids. Deletions cut 5 bases from V and 3 bases from J, with 16 bases between. The germline CDR1 and CDR2 sequences are SEHNR and FQNEAQ (reference sequence). As DNA, the CDR3 is TGTGCCAGCAGCCCATCGACAGCTCAGTACACTGAAGCTTTCTTT. It is translated as CASSPSTAQYTEAFF.

The chain links TRBV3-1 (or the pseudogene TRBV3-2) to TRBJ2-2, with 7 bases aligning to TRBD2. The germline V gene encodes CDR1 LGHDT and CDR2 YNNKEL (reference sequence). The V segment lost 4 bases and the J segment 6 bases; nucleotides outside the gene matches: 5. This CDR3 region has 14 residues. The CDR3 DNA follows: TGTGCCAGCAGCCGAGACGCGGGAGCCGGGGAGCTGTTTTTT. Its translation is CASSRDAGAGELFF.

This chain connects TRBV5-1 to TRBJ2-7; TRBD1 aligns across 8 bases. The V and J ends lost 0 bases and 2 bases, in that order; junction bases with no gene match: 4. The germline V gene has CDR1 SGHRS and CDR2 YFSETQ. The CDR3 is made up of 15 amino acids. In nucleotides, the CDR3 is TGCGCCAGCAGCTTGGTAGGACAGGGACCCTACGAGCAGTACTTC. Its protein is CASSLVGQGPYEQYF.

This chain uses TRBV5-1 with TRBJ1-4; maybe TRBD1 (5 bases). In germline, CDR1 is SGHRS, CDR2 YFSETQ. Trimming left V 0 bases short and J 8 bases short, with 14 bases between. CDR3 length: 15 residues. The CDR3: CASSLVGQEGEKLFF. CDR3 DNA: TGCGCCAGCAGCTTGGTAGGGCAGGAGGGGGAAAAACTGTTTTTT.

In regard to this clone: Additional DNA sequences in this sample encode the identical CDR3. This chain uses TRBV6-5 with TRBJ1-1, with 7 positions matching TRBD1. CDR3 length: 12 residues. J lost 4 bases, V lost 6 bases, and 2 bases had no gene match. The germline V gene has CDR1 MNHEY and CDR2 SVGAGI. In DNA, the CDR3 is TGTGCCAGCAGACCAGGGGGCACTGAAGCTTTCTTT. Translation gives CASRPGGTEAFF.

The chain is built from TRBV2 and TRBJ1-6; the match to TRBD1 covers 7 bases. Germline lookup yields CDR1 SNHLY and CDR2 FYNNEI. With V trimmed by 6 bases and J by 7 bases, 9 bases remained unmatched. This CDR3 is built from 15 residues. CDR3 residues: CASRTNRDRNSPLHF. The CDR3, as DNA: TGTGCCAGCAGGACAAACCGGGACAGAAATTCACCCCTCCACTTT.

This clone has just one count. The chain carries TRBV2 and TRBJ2-7; possibly TRBD1 for D (6 bases). Trimming removed 7 bases at V and 0 bases at J, with 16 bases between. The CDR3 runs 15 residues. Germline-derived CDR1 and CDR2 are SNHLY and FYNNEI. CDR3 in DNA: TGTGCCAGCAAGGAGTCGGGACATGTCTCCTACGAGCAGTACTTC. Translation: CASKESGHVSYEQYF.

The chain is built from TRBV30 and TRBJ2-7; maybe TRBD2 (6 bases). Germline lookup yields CDR1 GTSNPN and CDR2 SVGIG (reference sequence). V was pared by 0 bases and J by 5 bases, with 20 bases between. This CDR3 has 16 amino acids. The CDR3 spells CAWSVGYGGVGDEQYF. CDR3 nucleotides: TGTGCCTGGAGTGTAGGATATGGAGGGGTGGGTGACGAGCAGTACTTC.

The rearrangement uses TRBV9 and TRBJ2-1, with TRBD2 identical over 12 bases. The CDR3 spans 16 residues. Germline V gene sequence: CDR1 SGDLS, CDR2 YYNGEE. The V segment lost 4 bases and the J segment 5 bases; nucleotides outside the gene matches: 7. CDR3 DNA: TGTGCCAGCAGCTCCGGACTAGCGGGGAATAACAATGAGCAGTTCTTC. Translating gives CASSSGLAGNNNEQFF. Complete variable domain (other parts from reference TRBV9 and TRBJ2-1): DSGVTQTPKHLITATGQRVTLRCSPRSGDLSVYWYQQSLDQGLQFLIQYYNGEERAKGNILERFSAQQFPDLHSELNLSSLELGDSALYFCASSSGLAGNNNEQFFGPGTRLTVL.

The CDR3 is CASSLWTSGGASYEQYF. For the CDR3, the DNA is TGTGCCAGCAGCCTATGGACTAGCGGGGGGGCCTCGTACGAGCAGTACTTC. This chain links TRBV14 with TRBJ2-7; TRBD2 matches at 15 bases. The V gene's germline CDR1 is SGHDN and CDR2 FVKESK. V lost 4 bases and J lost 4; bases outside the gene matches: 8. The CDR3 has 17 residues.

The genes are TRBV18 and TRBJ1-6; 8 bases are a match to TRBD1. V shed 6 bases, J shed 8 bases, and the junction held 6 bases outside the gene matches. The CDR3 spans 14 residues. Germline CDR1 and CDR2: KGHSH and LQKENI. CDR3 DNA sequence: TGTGCCAGCTCCAGACAGGGGAGGGATTCACCCCTCCACTTT. Its translation: CASSRQGRDSPLHF.

V and J are TRBV5-6 and TRBJ1-2; 7 bases map to TRBD1. In germline, CDR1 is SGHDT, CDR2 YYEEEE. V dropped 3 bases and J dropped 14; count of bases not matched to a gene: 7. The CDR3 has 11 amino acids. The CDR3 reads CASSSDRRKTF. The CDR3 DNA reads as TGTGCCAGCAGCTCGGACAGGAGGAAGACCTTC.

The rearrangement joins TRBV12-5 to TRBJ1-3, with D hard to call. The ends were cut back, 3 bases at V and 0 bases at J, with 3 bases in the middle. Germline V CDR1 and CDR2: LGHNT, FRNRAP. CDR3 length: 13 amino acids. The CDR3: CASGFRSGNTIYF. DNA for the CDR3: TGTGCTAGTGGTTTCCGCTCTGGAAACACCATATATTTT.

The chain links TRBV29-1 to TRBJ2-1; D gene uncertain. V was cut by 4 bases and J by 2 bases, with 9 bases left in between. Germline CDR1 and CDR2: SQVTM and ANQGSEA. CDR3 size: 13 residues. CDR3 residues: CSVVVYAYNEQFF. DNA for the CDR3: TGCAGCGTTGTAGTTTACGCCTACAATGAGCAGTTCTTC.

The rearrangement joins TRBV5-6 to TRBJ2-6; TRBD1 agrees at 7 bases. Germline V gives CDR1 SGHDT, CDR2 YYEEEE. The CDR3 totals 15 residues. The trim removed 3 bases at V and 2 bases at J, leaving 2 bases unmatched. CDR3 protein: CASSSTGAGANVLTF. CDR3 bases: TGTGCCAGCAGCTCCACAGGGGCTGGGGCCAACGTCCTGACTTTC.

The chain combines TRBV9 with TRBJ2-7; 7 positions match TRBD2. Trimming removed 4 bases from V and 5 bases from J; junction bases left unmatched: 9. Germline V gene lookup returns CDR1 SGDLS and CDR2 YYNGEE. The CDR3 is 14 amino acids. The CDR3, as DNA: TGTGCCAGCAGCTCCCAGGGAGGGGTTCACGAGCAGTACTTC. Translation gives CASSSQGGVHEQYF.